The present T cell receptor beta chain was sequenced within a study of T-cell reconstitution after alpha-beta-depleted transplantation in children. General observations from the study: T cells produced anew were the main source of T-cell counts and diversity one year after transplant. At day 60, the high TCRbeta diversity found in some patients originated from recipient T cells and thymic progenitors that had survived. In patients about two months after transplant, alpha-beta T cells reportedly arose from several hundred expanded graft clones.

This clonotype was seen many times. Its antigen remains unknown. Unique molecular identifiers tagged the TCRbeta library. Each CDR3 protein gets one entry after TCRdb re-called the PCR reads with MiXCR. The sample has 490,000 or so distinct CDR3 sequences; more than 9% are singletons. V gave up 5 bases and J gave up 3 bases, with 11 bases separating them. The CDR3 contains 13 residues. Germline CDR1 reads SGHTA; CDR2 reads FQGNSA. The starting material was PBMCs, obtained before TCRalphabeta/CD19-depleted stem cell transplant. The sequence was obtained from a child aged 2-15 years with inherited bone marrow failure, due to receive a stem cell transplant. The V call is TRBV7-2, the J call TRBJ2-7; no reliable D call. The CDR3 bases are TGTGCCAGCAGCCTTTCACTGGTCTACGAGCAGTACTTC. It specifies CASSLSLVYEQYF.